This T cell receptor (beta chain) was captured by sequencing in a study of cytomegalovirus exposure and HLA in healthy donors. Primers included in the PCR were 60 Vbeta and 13 Jbeta primers. Sequencing was performed with immunoSEQ multiplex PCR; in TCRdb, only in-frame clones are kept and a portion is missing. The data show 200,000 to 250,000 clones, more than 65% seen once. The CDR3 runs to 13 residues. J lost 10 bases, V lost 6 bases, and 11 bases had no gene match. Per the germline V gene, CDR1 is SNHLY and CDR2 is FYNNEI. The chain couples TRBV2 to TRBJ1-2; 7 bases are a match to TRBD1. This receptor was identified in a man between 18 and 29 years old in good health and CMV-seronegative. Sequenced sample: PBMCs. Written as DNA, the CDR3 is TGTGCCAGCAGCGTCCCCGGTGACAGGGACTACACCTTC. Its translation is CASSVPGDRDYTF.